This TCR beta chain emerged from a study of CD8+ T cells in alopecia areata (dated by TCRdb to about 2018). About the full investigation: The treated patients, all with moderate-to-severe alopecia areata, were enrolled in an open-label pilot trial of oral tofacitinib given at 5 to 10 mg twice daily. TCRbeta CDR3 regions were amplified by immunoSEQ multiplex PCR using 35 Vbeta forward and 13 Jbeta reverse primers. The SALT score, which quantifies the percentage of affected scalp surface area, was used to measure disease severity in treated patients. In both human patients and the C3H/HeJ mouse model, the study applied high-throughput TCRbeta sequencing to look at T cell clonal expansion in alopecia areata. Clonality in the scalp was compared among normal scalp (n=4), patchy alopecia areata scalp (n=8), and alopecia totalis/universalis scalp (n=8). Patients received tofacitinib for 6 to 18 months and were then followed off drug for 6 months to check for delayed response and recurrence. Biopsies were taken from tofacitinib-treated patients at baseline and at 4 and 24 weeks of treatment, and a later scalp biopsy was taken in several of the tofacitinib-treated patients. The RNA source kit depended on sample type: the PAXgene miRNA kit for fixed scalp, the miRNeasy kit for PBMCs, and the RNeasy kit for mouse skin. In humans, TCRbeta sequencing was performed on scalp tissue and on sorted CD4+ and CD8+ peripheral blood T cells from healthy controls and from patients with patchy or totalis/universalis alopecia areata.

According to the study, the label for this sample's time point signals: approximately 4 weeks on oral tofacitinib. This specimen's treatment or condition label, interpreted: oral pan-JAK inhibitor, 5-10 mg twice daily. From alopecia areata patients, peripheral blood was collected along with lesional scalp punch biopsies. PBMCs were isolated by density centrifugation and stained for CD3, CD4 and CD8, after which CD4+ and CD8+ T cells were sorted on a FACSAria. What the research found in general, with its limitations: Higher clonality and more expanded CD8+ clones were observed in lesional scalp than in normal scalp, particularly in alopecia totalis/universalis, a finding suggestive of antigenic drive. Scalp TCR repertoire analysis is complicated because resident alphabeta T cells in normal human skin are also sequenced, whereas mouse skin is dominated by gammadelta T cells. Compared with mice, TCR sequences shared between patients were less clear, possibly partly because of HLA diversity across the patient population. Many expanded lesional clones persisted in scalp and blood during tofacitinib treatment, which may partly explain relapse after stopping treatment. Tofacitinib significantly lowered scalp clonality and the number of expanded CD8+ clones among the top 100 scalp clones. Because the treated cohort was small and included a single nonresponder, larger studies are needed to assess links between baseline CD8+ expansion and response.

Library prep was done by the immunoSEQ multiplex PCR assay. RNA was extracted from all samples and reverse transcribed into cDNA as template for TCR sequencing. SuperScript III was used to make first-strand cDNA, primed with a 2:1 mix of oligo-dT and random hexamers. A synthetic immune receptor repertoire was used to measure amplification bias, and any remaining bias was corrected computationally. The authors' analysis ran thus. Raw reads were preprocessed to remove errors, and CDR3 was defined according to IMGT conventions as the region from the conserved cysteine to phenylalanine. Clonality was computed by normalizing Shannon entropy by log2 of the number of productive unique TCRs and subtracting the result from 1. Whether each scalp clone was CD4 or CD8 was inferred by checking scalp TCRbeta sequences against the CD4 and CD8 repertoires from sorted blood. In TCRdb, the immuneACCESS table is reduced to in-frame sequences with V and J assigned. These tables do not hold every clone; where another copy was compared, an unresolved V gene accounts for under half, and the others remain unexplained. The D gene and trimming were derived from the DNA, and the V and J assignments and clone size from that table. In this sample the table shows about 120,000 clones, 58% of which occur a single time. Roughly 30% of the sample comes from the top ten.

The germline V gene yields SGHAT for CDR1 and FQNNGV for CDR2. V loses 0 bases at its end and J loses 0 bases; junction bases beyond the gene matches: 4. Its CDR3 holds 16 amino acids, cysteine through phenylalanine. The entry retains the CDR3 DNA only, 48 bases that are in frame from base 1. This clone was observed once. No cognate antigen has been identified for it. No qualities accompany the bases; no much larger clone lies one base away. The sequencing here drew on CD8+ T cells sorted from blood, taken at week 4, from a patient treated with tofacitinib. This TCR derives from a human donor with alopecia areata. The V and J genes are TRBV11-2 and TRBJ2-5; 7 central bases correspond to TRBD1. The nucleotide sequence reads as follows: TGTGCCAGCAGCTTAGATCAGGGGGTCTACCAAGAGACCCAGTACTTC. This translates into CASSLDQGVYQETQYF.